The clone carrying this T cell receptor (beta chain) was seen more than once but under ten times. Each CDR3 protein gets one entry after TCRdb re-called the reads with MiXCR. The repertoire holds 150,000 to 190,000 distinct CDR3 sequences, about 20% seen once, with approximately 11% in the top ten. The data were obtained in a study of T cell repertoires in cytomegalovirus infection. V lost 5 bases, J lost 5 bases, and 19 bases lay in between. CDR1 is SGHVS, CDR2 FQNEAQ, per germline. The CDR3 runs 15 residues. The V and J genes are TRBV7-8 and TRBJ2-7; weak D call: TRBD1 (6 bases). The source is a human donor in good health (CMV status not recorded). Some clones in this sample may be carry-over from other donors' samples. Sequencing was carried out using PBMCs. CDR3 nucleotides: TGTGCCAGCAGCCCGCCTTTCACAGGGAAGAACGAGCAGTACTTC. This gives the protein CASSPPFTGKNEQYF.